Listed below are T cell receptor beta chains from one sample, sequenced in a study of T-cell reconstitution after alpha-beta-depleted transplantation in children. TCRdb reprocessed the PCR reads via MiXCR and lists one record per CDR3 protein. The table shows about 22,000 distinct CDR3 sequences, with 11% occurring only once. This specimen consisted of PBMCs from the stem cell graft donor, obtained from the stem cell graft. The receptors here all came from a human donor who donated a stem cell graft to a child with chronic granulomatous disease. Each CDR3 is given with its conserved first and last residue. The D gene is left open where the match is weak. Rows may omit the clone size; those that give it use once, few, many or a size class.

CDR3nt	CDR3aa	j_gene	v_gene	d_gene	abundance
TGTGCCAGCAGTTTCCGACAGGGTGGGGAGACCCAGTACTTC	CASSFRQGGETQYF	TRBJ2-5	TRBV27	TRBD1	many
TGTGCCAGCAATGCAGGGCCCGGGGAAAAACTGTTTTTT	CASNAGPGEKLFF	TRBJ1-4	TRBV25-1	.	medium-sized
TGTGCCAGCAGGGGCGGGCCGTTGACCTACGAGCAGTACTTC	CASRGGPLTYEQYF	TRBJ2-7	TRBV27	.	many
TGTGCCATCAGTGAATGGCAGGGTGGGGAGACCCAGTACTTC	CAISEWQGGETQYF	TRBJ2-5	TRBV10-3	.	many
TGTGCCAGCAGTCCCTTTGCTAGCGGGAATTCCTACAATGAGCAGTTCTTC	CASSPFASGNSYNEQFF	TRBJ2-1	TRBV27	TRBD2	many
TGCGCCAGCAGCTCTGGACTAGCGGGGGGGCTGGGCACAGATACGCAGTATTTT	CASSSGLAGGLGTDTQYF	TRBJ2-3	TRBV5-1	TRBD2	few
TGCAGTGCTAAGAAAGGGTGGCGCAATCAGCCCCAGCATTTT	CSAKKGWRNQPQHF	TRBJ1-5	TRBV20-1	.	.
TGCAGTGCTGGAGTGAGCCGGGGGGGCTTAGTTTACAATGAGCAGTTCTTC	CSAGVSRGGLVYNEQFF	TRBJ2-1	TRBV20-1	TRBD2	.
TGTGCCAGCAGTTTAGGGGGCGGGAGGGCCCATGAGCAGTTCTTC	CASSLGGGRAHEQFF	TRBJ2-1	TRBV28	TRBD2	many
TGTGCCACCAGTGATTGGGTAATGGGGGATAGCAATCAGCCCCAGCATTTT	CATSDWVMGDSNQPQHF	TRBJ1-5	TRBV24-1	.	.
TGTGCCAGCACCCCGGATACGGCAGGGGTGAACTATGGCTACACCTTC	CASTPDTAGVNYGYTF	TRBJ1-2	TRBV7-2	.	many
TGCAGCGTTAGCCCGGGACACCGGAGCTCCTACGAGCAGTACTTC	CSVSPGHRSSYEQYF	TRBJ2-7	TRBV29-1	.	many
TGTGCCACCGCCGGAGGTCTCAGGGTCTCAACCTACAATGAGCAGTTCTTC	CATAGGLRVSTYNEQFF	TRBJ2-1	TRBV15	.	many
TGTGCCAGCAGCACAGGGGTCCCTACCTACAATGAGCAGTTCTTC	CASSTGVPTYNEQFF	TRBJ2-1	TRBV7-2	TRBD1	many
TGTGCCAGCAGCTTAGTCTGGGGTTCTGGGCAGCCCCAGCATTTT	CASSLVWGSGQPQHF	TRBJ1-5	TRBV7-2	.	many
TGTGCCAGCGCGGAACCTCTGGTGGATAATTCACCCCTCCACTTT	CASAEPLVDNSPLHF	TRBJ1-6	TRBV21-1	.	.
TGCAGCGAGGGGAGCGGCTCCTACAATGAGCAGTTCTTC	CSEGSGSYNEQFF	TRBJ2-1	TRBV29-1	.	many
TGTGCCAGCAGTTTACAGGGGGAGACCCAGTACTTC	CASSLQGETQYF	TRBJ2-5	TRBV12-3/TRBV12-4	.	many
TGTGCCAGCAGCTTCCAGGAGGCTGGGGGCTACACCTTC	CASSFQEAGGYTF	TRBJ1-2	TRBV7-9	.	many
TGCAGCGTTGAGGGTTATGAAGCTTTCTTT	CSVEGYEAFF	TRBJ1-1	TRBV29-1	.	many
TGCGCCAGCAGCTTGGGCCTAGCGGGGGACCCCACAGATACGCAGTATTTT	CASSLGLAGDPTDTQYF	TRBJ2-3	TRBV5-1	TRBD2	many
TGTGCCAGCAGCTTATCCTTAGCGGGAACCGCCTACAATGAGCAGTTCTTC	CASSLSLAGTAYNEQFF	TRBJ2-1	TRBV7-9	TRBD2	many
TGTGCCATCAGTGTAGTCGGGGGTATCGGTGGCTACACCTTC	CAISVVGGIGGYTF	TRBJ1-2	TRBV10-3	.	many
TGTGCCAGCAGTTTAAAGGGGACAGGGACATCTGGGGCCAACGTCCTGACTTTC	CASSLKGTGTSGANVLTF	TRBJ2-6	TRBV12-3/TRBV12-4	TRBD1	many
TGCAGTGCTGCGATGGTTGACGGGAGCTCCTACAATGAGCAGTTCTTC	CSAAMVDGSSYNEQFF	TRBJ2-1	TRBV20-1	.	.
TGTGCCAGCAGCCCATCCGGGGACACTGAAGCTTTCTTT	CASSPSGDTEAFF	TRBJ1-1	TRBV3-1	.	many
TGTGCCAGCAGCCACCCCCTAAGCTCCTACGAGCAGTACTTC	CASSHPLSSYEQYF	TRBJ2-7	TRBV5-6	.	many
TGTGCCAGCAGCTTAGCAACTAGCGGGAGCTCGGGCACCGGGGAGCTGTTTTTT	CASSLATSGSSGTGELFF	TRBJ2-2	TRBV7-8	TRBD2	many
TGTGCCAGCAGCCCTACAGGGGGCTACAATGAGCAGTTCTTC	CASSPTGGYNEQFF	TRBJ2-1	TRBV12-3/TRBV12-4	TRBD1	many
TGTGCCGCGAGGGGTCAAACAGGGGCGGAGACCTACGAGCAGTACTTC	CAARGQTGAETYEQYF	TRBJ2-7	TRBV6-1	TRBD1	many
TGTGCCAGCAGCCAGAAGGATATAGAGCAGTATTTT	CASSQKDIEQYF	TRBJ2-3	TRBV14	.	many
TGCGCCAGCAGCCAAGGGTTGTGGGTTAGACAGCCCCAGCATTTT	CASSQGLWVRQPQHF	TRBJ1-5	TRBV4-3	.	many
TGTGCCAGCAGCGAAGGGGGCATGGATGAGCAGTTCTTC	CASSEGGMDEQFF	TRBJ2-1	TRBV7-2	TRBD1	many
TGTGCCAGCCCCGGACAGGGGGCGAACACCGGGGAGCTGTTTTTT	CASPGQGANTGELFF	TRBJ2-2	TRBV12-3/TRBV12-4	TRBD1	many
TGCAGCGTTGAAGATCGAGCGTACGCCTCCTACGAGCAGTACTTC	CSVEDRAYASYEQYF	TRBJ2-7	TRBV29-1	.	medium-sized
TGTGCCACCAGCAGAGACTCGGGGGGCAGGGCAGATACGCAGTATTTT	CATSRDSGGRADTQYF	TRBJ2-3	TRBV15	.	many
TGTGCCAGCAGCTTAGAACTGGGGACTTTGGAAGAGACCCAGTACTTC	CASSLELGTLEETQYF	TRBJ2-5	TRBV7-2	.	many
TGTGCCAGCAGCTCCGGGTCCCACTCCGGGGAGCTGTTTTTT	CASSSGSHSGELFF	TRBJ2-2	TRBV7-4	.	.
TGTGCCAGTAGTATGACTAGGACTGAGCAGTTCTTC	CASSMTRTEQFF	TRBJ2-1	TRBV19	.	many
TGTGCCAGCACTAGCAACGAGAACTCCTACGAGCAGTACTTC	CASTSNENSYEQYF	TRBJ2-7	TRBV28	.	many
TGCGCCAGCAGCTTGCCAAAAACAGGGGGCAACACCGGGGAGCTGTTTTTT	CASSLPKTGGNTGELFF	TRBJ2-2	TRBV5-1	TRBD1	many
TGTGCCAGCAGCTTATACCCCGAGGGACAGGGACACAATGAGCAGTTCTTC	CASSLYPEGQGHNEQFF	TRBJ2-1	TRBV11-3	TRBD1	many
TGTGCCAGCAGCTCACCCGGGACAGGCGCGTACGAGCAGTACTTC	CASSSPGTGAYEQYF	TRBJ2-7	TRBV7-9	TRBD1	.
TGTGCCAGCAGCCTAGGGACAGGGAACACTGAAGCTTTCTTT	CASSLGTGNTEAFF	TRBJ1-1	TRBV7-8	TRBD1	many
TGCAGCGTCCGGACCGGGACCTACGAGCAGTACTTC	CSVRTGTYEQYF	TRBJ2-7	TRBV29-1	.	many
TGTGCCAGCAGCCCCCAGGGGACCGAGCAGTACTTC	CASSPQGTEQYF	TRBJ2-7	TRBV7-6	.	medium-sized
TGCAGCGTCCTCACGAACACCGGGGAGCTGTTTTTT	CSVLTNTGELFF	TRBJ2-2	TRBV29-1	.	.
TGCAGTGCTCCCGGGACAGCTTCCTACGAGCAGTACTTC	CSAPGTASYEQYF	TRBJ2-7	TRBV20-1	TRBD1	many
TGTGCCAGCAGCCGCCGGCAGGGGCTCTCCTACGAGCAGTACTTC	CASSRRQGLSYEQYF	TRBJ2-7	TRBV7-9	.	many
TGTGCCACCAGCGAGGGGGCACCGGGACAGGGGACCAAAAACATTCAGTACTTC	CATSEGAPGQGTKNIQYF	TRBJ2-4	TRBV15	TRBD1	many
TGCAGTGCGGAGAGGGACAGCTCTAATGAAAAACTGTTTTTT	CSAERDSSNEKLFF	TRBJ1-4	TRBV20-1	TRBD1	.
TGTGCCAGCAGTGGGGACAGGGGGTATGGCTACACCTTC	CASSGDRGYGYTF	TRBJ1-2	TRBV6-1	TRBD1	many
TGTGCCAGCGGGGATCGGGAGTCACCCCTCCACTTT	CASGDRESPLHF	TRBJ1-6	TRBV12-3/TRBV12-4	.	many